This T cell receptor beta chain was captured in a study of blood T cell repertoires in COVID-19. At the level of the study: Sample material is recorded as cDNA or gDNA derived from T cells, B-cell-depleted T cells, or PBMCs.

This clone appeared once. J gave up 2 bases and V 1 base, and 5 bases lay outside the gene matches. This CDR3 is 16 amino acids long. Germline V lookup: CDR1 SGHRS, CDR2 YFSETQ. How the authors handled the data: Amplified reference gene primers provided the basis for estimating nucleated cell counts. Some clones are missing from TCRdb's copy, which holds only in-frame ones; the method was immunoSEQ multiplex PCR. The V and J calls and clone size come from that table; D and trimming were worked out from the DNA. The table shows around 250,000 clones, with around four fifths occurring only once. The material sequenced was peripheral blood. The rearrangement uses TRBV5-1 and TRBJ2-1, with 8 positions matching TRBD2. The TCR was taken from a woman older than 75 with acute or convalescent COVID-19. The CDR3 DNA follows: TGCGCCAGCAGCTTGTCTCAGCGGGGGACCTACAATGAGCAGTTCTTC. Translated: CASSLSQRGTYNEQFF. Using reference TRBV5-1 and TRBJ2-1 for the parts outside the CDR3, the full variable domain is KAGVTQTPRYLIKTRGQQVTLSCSPISGHRSVSWYQQTPGQGLQFLFEYFSETQRNKGNFPGRFSGRQFSNSRSEMNVSTLELGDSALYLCASSLSQRGTYNEQFFGPGTRLTVL.